This is a list of T cell receptor beta chains from one sample in a study of persistence of HIV-infected CD4 T cells. These TCRs are of unknown antigen specificity. TCRdb's table, derived via immunoSEQ multiplex PCR, lists solely in-frame clones and lacks some. The sample holds 25,000 to 30,000 clones; about four fifths are singletons and the top ten take around 4.6%. The source material was CD4+ T cells sorted from PBMCs after approximately 19-hour stimulation, sampled from a patient who received antiretroviral therapy. The receptors here all came from an adult man with HIV who was CMV-seropositive. The CDR3 runs from the conserved cysteine through the conserved F or W. Fields, in order: J gene, D gene, V gene, clone size, CDR3 protein, CDR3 DNA. The D gene is left open where the match is weak. Only some rows state a clone size, as once, few, many or a class for expanded clones.

j_call: TRBJ2-7
d_call: TRBD1
v_call: TRBV15
clone_size: .
cdr3_aa: CATSRVTTGVDEQYF
cdr3_nt: TGTGCCACCAGCAGAGTTACAACAGGGGTGGACGAGCAGTACTTC

j_call: TRBJ1-2
d_call: .
v_call: TRBV5-1
clone_size: .
cdr3_aa: CASSLDRDSYGYTF
cdr3_nt: TGCGCCAGCAGCTTGGACAGGGATAGCTATGGCTACACCTTC

j_call: TRBJ2-1
d_call: TRBD2
v_call: TRBV6-4
clone_size: .
cdr3_aa: CASSPERGSYNEQFF
cdr3_nt: TGTGCCAGCAGTCCAGAGCGGGGTTCCTACAATGAGCAGTTCTTC

j_call: TRBJ2-3
d_call: TRBD2
v_call: TRBV28
clone_size: .
cdr3_aa: CASSLSGGRTDTQYF
cdr3_nt: TGTGCCAGCAGTTTGTCCGGGGGGAGGACAGATACGCAGTATTTT

j_call: TRBJ2-2
d_call: .
v_call: TRBV18
clone_size: .
cdr3_aa: CASSRTGYPGELFF
cdr3_nt: TGTGCCAGCTCGCGTACAGGGTATCCCGGGGAGCTGTTTTTT

j_call: TRBJ1-1
d_call: TRBD1
v_call: TRBV5-8
clone_size: .
cdr3_aa: CASSRGQANTEAFF
cdr3_nt: TGTGCCAGCAGCAGGGGACAGGCGAACACTGAAGCTTTCTTT

j_call: TRBJ1-2
d_call: .
v_call: TRBV7-2
clone_size: .
cdr3_aa: CASSLGPTASYGYTF
cdr3_nt: TGTGCCAGCAGCCTAGGCCCGACGGCTTCCTATGGCTACACCTTC

j_call: TRBJ2-6
d_call: TRBD1
v_call: TRBV6-5
clone_size: .
cdr3_aa: CASEDRGSGANVLTF
cdr3_nt: TGTGCCAGCGAGGACAGGGGGTCAGGGGCCAACGTCCTGACTTTC

j_call: TRBJ2-1
d_call: TRBD1
v_call: TRBV5-1
clone_size: .
cdr3_aa: CASSFSGQGGNEQFF
cdr3_nt: TGCGCCAGCAGCTTCTCGGGACAGGGTGGGAATGAGCAGTTCTTC

j_call: TRBJ1-2
d_call: .
v_call: TRBV30
clone_size: once
cdr3_aa: CAWRRTGTEGYTF
cdr3_nt: TGTGCCTGGAGGCGCACAGGGACTGAGGGCTACACCTTC

j_call: TRBJ1-1
d_call: .
v_call: TRBV10-2
clone_size: .
cdr3_aa: CASSETEEAFF
cdr3_nt: TGCGCCAGCAGTGAAACAGAGGAAGCTTTCTTT

j_call: TRBJ2-7
d_call: TRBD1
v_call: TRBV18
clone_size: .
cdr3_aa: CASSPQDRAEQYF
cdr3_nt: TGTGCCAGCTCACCACAGGACAGGGCCGAGCAGTACTTC

j_call: TRBJ2-3
d_call: TRBD2
v_call: TRBV7-3
clone_size: .
cdr3_aa: CASSDTRAGAGSSQYF
cdr3_nt: TGTGCCAGCAGCGATACTAGAGCGGGGGCCGGGAGTTCGCAGTATTTT

j_call: TRBJ1-6
d_call: TRBD1
v_call: TRBV9
clone_size: .
cdr3_aa: CASSDPGGGQGASPLHF
cdr3_nt: TGTGCCAGCAGCGACCCCGGGGGTGGACAGGGGGCTTCACCCCTCCACTTT

j_call: TRBJ2-2
d_call: TRBD2
v_call: TRBV19
clone_size: .
cdr3_aa: CASSIRTSGGAFGELFF
cdr3_nt: TGTGCCAGTAGTATACGGACTAGCGGGGGGGCCTTCGGGGAGCTGTTTTTT

j_call: TRBJ2-7
d_call: TRBD1
v_call: TRBV15
clone_size: .
cdr3_aa: CATSRPGQGVYEQYF
cdr3_nt: TGTGCCACCAGCAGACCGGGACAGGGGGTCTACGAGCAGTACTTC

j_call: TRBJ2-7
d_call: .
v_call: TRBV19
clone_size: .
cdr3_aa: CASSTPLGQPSREQYF
cdr3_nt: TGTGCCAGTAGTACCCCCCTCGGCCAACCCTCGAGGGAGCAGTACTTC

j_call: TRBJ1-5
d_call: .
v_call: TRBV28
clone_size: .
cdr3_aa: CASSPPKGLAQPQHF
cdr3_nt: TGTGCCAGCAGTCCCCCTAAAGGCCTCGCTCAGCCCCAGCATTTT

j_call: TRBJ2-7
d_call: TRBD2
v_call: TRBV10-3
clone_size: .
cdr3_aa: CAISASGGYEQYF
cdr3_nt: TGTGCCATCAGTGCGTCGGGGGGCTACGAGCAGTACTTC

j_call: TRBJ2-7
d_call: TRBD1
v_call: TRBV10-3
clone_size: .
cdr3_aa: CAISHDRGRSEQYF
cdr3_nt: TGTGCCATCAGCCACGACAGGGGGCGGTCCGAGCAGTACTTC

j_call: TRBJ1-5
d_call: .
v_call: TRBV27
clone_size: .
cdr3_aa: CASSLSRAVSNQPQHF
cdr3_nt: TGTGCCAGCAGTTTATCGAGGGCAGTCAGCAATCAGCCCCAGCATTTT

j_call: TRBJ1-5
d_call: TRBD1
v_call: TRBV6-5
clone_size: .
cdr3_aa: CASRSDRGRQPQHF
cdr3_nt: TGTGCCAGCAGGTCCGACAGGGGGCGTCAGCCCCAGCATTTT

j_call: TRBJ2-1
d_call: .
v_call: TRBV29-1
clone_size: .
cdr3_aa: CSVDGRNLHEQFF
cdr3_nt: TGCAGCGTTGACGGTCGGAATTTACATGAGCAGTTCTTC

j_call: TRBJ1-1
d_call: .
v_call: TRBV19
clone_size: .
cdr3_aa: CASRARSRTEAFF
cdr3_nt: TGTGCCAGTAGGGCCAGATCCCGGACTGAAGCTTTCTTT

j_call: TRBJ2-7
d_call: .
v_call: TRBV3-1/TRBV3-2
clone_size: .
cdr3_aa: CASSRLDKRDEQYF
cdr3_nt: TGTGCCAGCAGCCGATTGGACAAGCGCGACGAGCAGTACTTC

j_call: TRBJ2-7
d_call: .
v_call: TRBV28
clone_size: .
cdr3_aa: CASSVLGLGSSYEQYF
cdr3_nt: TGTGCCAGCAGTGTCCTCGGGTTGGGGAGCTCCTACGAGCAGTACTTC

j_call: TRBJ1-2
d_call: .
v_call: TRBV5-1
clone_size: .
cdr3_aa: CASSLDFEGYTF
cdr3_nt: TGCGCCAGCAGCTTGGATTTCGAAGGCTACACCTTC

j_call: TRBJ2-6
d_call: .
v_call: TRBV30
clone_size: .
cdr3_aa: CAFNGRSGANVLTF
cdr3_nt: TGTGCCTTCAACGGACGGTCTGGGGCCAACGTCCTGACTTTC

j_call: TRBJ2-1
d_call: TRBD2
v_call: TRBV7-9
clone_size: .
cdr3_aa: CASSLRASGGASLNEQFF
cdr3_nt: TGTGCCAGCAGCTTAAGGGCTAGCGGGGGGGCTAGCCTAAATGAGCAGTTCTTC

j_call: TRBJ2-6
d_call: .
v_call: TRBV28
clone_size: .
cdr3_aa: CATRRGGANVLTF
cdr3_nt: TGTGCCACCCGCCGGGGTGGGGCCAACGTCCTGACTTTC

j_call: TRBJ2-3
d_call: TRBD2
v_call: TRBV5-4
clone_size: .
cdr3_aa: CASSFAGGRGTDTQYF
cdr3_nt: TGTGCCAGCAGCTTCGCGGGGGGCCGGGGCACAGATACGCAGTATTTT

j_call: TRBJ2-5
d_call: .
v_call: TRBV7-3
clone_size: .
cdr3_aa: CASSLTPGTAETQYF
cdr3_nt: TGTGCCAGCAGCTTAACCCCCGGGACGGCAGAGACCCAGTACTTC

j_call: TRBJ2-6
d_call: .
v_call: TRBV19
clone_size: few
cdr3_aa: CASSLGFTYLGSGANVLTF
cdr3_nt: TGTGCCAGTAGTCTTGGATTTACCTACCTTGGCTCTGGGGCCAACGTCCTGACTTTC

j_call: TRBJ1-4
d_call: .
v_call: TRBV4-2
clone_size: .
cdr3_aa: CASSLSVEQPTNEKLFF
cdr3_nt: TGTGCCAGCAGCCTCTCGGTAGAGCAGCCAACTAATGAAAAACTGTTTTTT

j_call: TRBJ1-6
d_call: .
v_call: TRBV6-5
clone_size: .
cdr3_aa: CASSIDSSYNSPLHF
cdr3_nt: TGTGCCAGCAGTATCGACAGCTCCTATAATTCACCCCTCCACTTT

j_call: TRBJ2-7
d_call: TRBD1
v_call: TRBV3-1/TRBV3-2
clone_size: .
cdr3_aa: CASSRGTGAYEQYF
cdr3_nt: TGTGCCAGCAGCCGAGGGACAGGGGCCTACGAGCAGTACTTC

j_call: TRBJ1-5
d_call: TRBD1
v_call: TRBV10-3
clone_size: few
cdr3_aa: CAISEWTGDGNQPQHF
cdr3_nt: TGTGCCATCAGTGAGTGGACAGGGGACGGCAATCAGCCCCAGCATTTT

j_call: TRBJ2-2
d_call: .
v_call: TRBV6-1
clone_size: .
cdr3_aa: CASSATGWGNTGELFF
cdr3_nt: TGTGCCAGCAGTGCGACCGGGTGGGGGAACACCGGGGAGCTGTTTTTT

j_call: TRBJ1-4
d_call: TRBD1
v_call: TRBV28
clone_size: .
cdr3_aa: CASRQGADNEKLFF
cdr3_nt: TGTGCCAGCAGGCAGGGGGCCGATAATGAAAAACTGTTTTTT

j_call: TRBJ2-2
d_call: TRBD1
v_call: TRBV7-3
clone_size: once
cdr3_aa: CASSLGQGDTGELFF
cdr3_nt: TGTGCCAGCAGCTTGGGACAGGGGGACACCGGGGAGCTGTTTTTT

j_call: TRBJ2-3
d_call: .
v_call: TRBV11-3
clone_size: .
cdr3_aa: CASSPGGMVHTQYF
cdr3_nt: TGTGCCAGCAGCCCCGGTGGAATGGTGCATACGCAGTATTTT

j_call: TRBJ2-2
d_call: .
v_call: TRBV5-1
clone_size: .
cdr3_aa: CASSLIAGELFF
cdr3_nt: TGCGCCAGCAGCTTGATCGCCGGGGAGCTGTTTTTT

j_call: TRBJ1-6
d_call: .
v_call: TRBV7-2
clone_size: .
cdr3_aa: CASSFSGPINSPLHF
cdr3_nt: TGTGCCAGCAGCTTCTCCGGGCCTATTAATTCACCCCTCCACTTT

j_call: TRBJ2-3
d_call: .
v_call: TRBV4-1
clone_size: .
cdr3_aa: CASSQELGDTQYF
cdr3_nt: TGCGCCAGCAGCCAAGAACTAGGGGATACGCAGTATTTT

j_call: TRBJ2-1
d_call: .
v_call: TRBV6-4
clone_size: .
cdr3_aa: CASSDSWGPPYNEQFF
cdr3_nt: TGTGCCAGCAGTGACTCTTGGGGTCCCCCATACAATGAGCAGTTCTTC

j_call: TRBJ2-3
d_call: .
v_call: TRBV7-9
clone_size: .
cdr3_aa: CASNPRAADTQYF
cdr3_nt: TGTGCCAGCAACCCAAGAGCTGCAGATACGCAGTATTTT

j_call: TRBJ1-4
d_call: .
v_call: TRBV2
clone_size: .
cdr3_aa: CASSGGGGRGEKLFF
cdr3_nt: TGTGCCAGCTCCGGTGGGGGCGGGCGGGGAGAAAAACTGTTTTTT

j_call: TRBJ2-5
d_call: .
v_call: TRBV5-1
clone_size: .
cdr3_aa: CASSSDYEETQYF
cdr3_nt: TGCGCCAGCAGCTCGGACTACGAAGAGACCCAGTACTTC

j_call: TRBJ2-1
d_call: .
v_call: TRBV10-1
clone_size: once
cdr3_aa: CASSEARGRGLNEQFF
cdr3_nt: TGCGCCAGCAGTGAGGCGCGGGGCCGAGGTCTGAATGAGCAGTTCTTC

j_call: TRBJ2-7
d_call: .
v_call: TRBV7-2
clone_size: .
cdr3_aa: CASSLAPGGTYEQYF
cdr3_nt: TGTGCCAGCAGCTTGGCCCCAGGAGGGACCTACGAGCAGTACTTC

j_call: TRBJ2-1
d_call: .
v_call: TRBV12-2
clone_size: .
cdr3_aa: CASRLLAEKGEQFF
cdr3_nt: TGTGCAAGTCGCTTACTAGCGGAGAAAGGTGAGCAGTTCTTC

j_call: TRBJ1-2
d_call: TRBD1
v_call: TRBV14
clone_size: .
cdr3_aa: CASSQDRGQGATRGYTF
cdr3_nt: TGTGCCAGCAGCCAAGATCGGGGACAGGGCGCTACAAGGGGCTACACCTTC